This T cell receptor beta chain was captured by sequencing in a study of long-term antiretroviral therapy in people with HIV. Overall study: The 2015 recommendation for immediate ART came about a decade after the earliest samples.

The immunoSEQ assay was v3.0, run at survey level. Using immunoSEQ multiplex PCR, the repertoire was profiled, and TCRdb retains in-frame clones only, with some absent. The sample includes about 36,000 clones, 75% to 90% seen only once; the top ten take roughly 6%. There are 17 residues in the CDR3. Germline V gene lookup returns CDR1 SGHRS and CDR2 YFSETQ. V lost 4 bases to trimming and J lost 5 bases; unmatched junction nucleotides: 12. Clinicians in the United States treated all participants with HIV. The receptor comes from a man aged 25-40 years with HIV. The gene calls are TRBV5-1 and TRBJ2-3; 11 bases fit TRBD2. The source was unsorted PBMCs, collected 3.4 years after starting antiretroviral therapy. Written as DNA, the CDR3 is TGCGCCAGCAGCCCCATTCCCCTAGCGGGAGGTCAAGATACGCAGTATTTT. Amino acids: CASSPIPLAGGQDTQYF.